Here is one TCR beta chain with its context. The CDR3 is 15 amino acids. With 0 bases removed from V and 5 bases from J, the gap between germline ends came to 8 bases. Germline-derived CDR1 and CDR2 are MNHEY and SVGAGI. Study processing details: Reference gene primer amplification in the assay estimated nucleated cell counts. TCRdb keeps only in-frame clones here, not all; method: immunoSEQ multiplex PCR. Clone size and V and J calls were adopted from that table, with D and trimming inferred from the DNA. The sample contains 120,000 to 150,000 clones, about 89% of which appear only once. These data are taken from a study of blood T cell repertoires in COVID-19. Study-level information: Collection of acute and convalescent COVID-19 samples took place in the United States, Italy and Spain. Sample material is recorded as cDNA or gDNA derived from T cells, B-cell-depleted T cells, or PBMCs.

Sample: peripheral blood. This chain connects TRBV6-5 to TRBJ1-6; D unclear. The receptor was derived from a man between 45 and 60 years old who had recovered from COVID-19. This CDR3 reads CASSYSPQNNSPLHF. CDR3 DNA: TGTGCCAGCAGTTACTCTCCCCAGAATAATTCACCCCTCCACTTT.